These 28 T cell receptor beta chains were sequenced from one sample in a study of T cells in localized non-small cell lung cancer. Some clones are missing from TCRdb's copy, which holds only in-frame ones; the method was immunoSEQ multiplex PCR. The sample carries fewer than 45,000 clones, 88% recorded once. The specimen comprised peripheral blood, sampled before any cancer treatment. The receptors derive from a female donor older than 55 with stage I squamous cell lung carcinoma.

J is TRBJ1-2 and V is TRBV15; D is perhaps TRBD1 (5 bases). The germline CDR1 and CDR2 sequences are LNHNV and YYDKDF (reference sequence). This CDR3 spans 14 amino acids. V was trimmed by 0 bases and J by 0 bases, leaving 5 bases between them. The CDR3 spells CATSRETANYGYTF. CDR3 DNA sequence: TGTGCCACCAGCAGAGAGACAGCTAACTATGGCTACACCTTC. The whole variable domain, remainder taken from reference TRBV15 and TRBJ1-2, is DAMVIQNPRYQVTQFGKPVTLSCSQTLNHNVMYWYQQKSSQAPKLLFHYYDKDFNNEADTPDNFQSRRPNTSFCFLDIRSPGLGDTAMYLCATSRETANYGYTFGSGTRLTVV.

The chain links TRBV23-1 to TRBJ2-1; TRBD1 agrees at 9 bases. TRBV23-1 belongs to the ORF category, with a function that is uncertain. Trimming at V came to 2 bases and at J to 4 bases, leaving 6 bases not matched to a gene. CDR3 length: 16 amino acids. The CDR3 coding sequence is TGCGCCAGCAGTCAACTCCGGGACAGGGCTTACAATGAGCAGTTCTTC. Protein: CASSQLRDRAYNEQFF.

The table lists this clone with a few counts. This chain joins TRBV7-7 and TRBJ1-2; 7 positions match TRBD1. The germline V gene has CDR1 SSHAT and CDR2 FNYEAQ (reference sequence). The trim removed 10 bases at V and 4 bases at J, leaving 6 bases unmatched. The CDR3 covers 12 residues. The CDR3 is CANSGGGYGYTF. The CDR3 coding sequence is TGTGCCAACTCAGGGGGAGGCTATGGCTACACCTTC.

The V and J genes are TRBV30 and TRBJ2-2, with a tentative D call TRBD2 (6 bases). V lost 3 bases and J lost 1, with 24 bases in between. The germline V gene encodes CDR1 GTSNPN and CDR2 SVGIG (reference sequence). The CDR3 totals 19 residues. CDR3 sequence (DNA): TGTGCCTGGAGGCGGGGCCAGACTATTTACCCGAAGAACACCGGGGAGCTGTTTTTT. Encoded protein: CAWRRGQTIYPKNTGELFF.

This rearrangement joins TRBV12-2 to TRBJ1-2; TRBD1, as called in the table, went unchecked against the DNA. TRBV12-2 is classified as a pseudogene. The CDR3 is made up of 15 amino acids. The DNA of the CDR3 is TGTGCAAGTCGCTCAAACAGGGGGCGAATCTATTGCTACACCTTC. Translating it yields CASRSNRGRIYCYTF.

V and J are TRBV15 and TRBJ2-7; D gene uncertain. This CDR3 spans 15 amino acids. V lost 0 bases and J lost 1, with 10 bases in between. Germline-derived CDR1 and CDR2 are LNHNV and YYDKDF (reference sequence). Here the CDR3 reads CATSRDGRVSYEQYF. As DNA, the CDR3 is TGTGCCACCAGCAGAGATGGAAGGGTTTCCTACGAGCAGTACTTC.

The chain combines TRBV4-3 with TRBJ2-1, with D perhaps matching TRBD1 (6 bases). In germline, CDR1 is LGHNA, CDR2 YSLEER. This CDR3 is built from 15 residues. V was cut by 5 bases and J by 0 bases, with 11 bases left in between. The CDR3 region is CASSKDSASYNEQFF. The CDR3 DNA sequence: TGCGCCAGCAGCAAGGACAGTGCCTCCTACAATGAGCAGTTCTTC.

This clone was observed once. The rearrangement uses TRBV9 and TRBJ2-3; D call uncertain. CDR3 length: 15 amino acids. Trimming took off 4 bases at V and 1 base at J, with 13 bases between the two ends. CDR1 and CDR2 (germline): SGDLS, YYNGEE. CDR3 nucleotides: TGTGCCAGCAGCCCCCGCGACGGCCGCACAGATACGCAGTATTTT. It yields the protein CASSPRDGRTDTQYF.

The rearrangement joins TRBV18 to TRBJ1-1; D might be TRBD1 (5 bases). The germline V and J ends were trimmed by 4 bases and 4 bases, with 13 bases remaining between them. The CDR3 length is 14 residues. Germline lookup yields CDR1 KGHSH and CDR2 LQKENI. CDR3 sequence (DNA): TGTGCCAGCTCACGCGACAGACGGGGCACTGAAGCTTTCTTT. It codes for CASSRDRRGTEAFF.

The chain links TRBV2 to TRBJ1-1, with D unresolved. V gave up 2 bases and J gave up 7 bases, with 5 bases separating them. This CDR3 spans 11 amino acids. Per germline, CDR1 SNHLY and CDR2 FYNNEI. CDR3 residues: CASSERLEAFF. The CDR3 DNA reads as TGTGCCAGCAGTGAAAGGCTTGAAGCTTTCTTT.

This chain uses TRBV7-2 with TRBJ2-7; 12 bases agree with TRBD2. The germline CDR1 and CDR2 sequences are SGHTA and FQGNSA. The CDR3 loop spans 16 amino acids. V trimming: 2 bases; J trimming: 8 bases; junction bases outside the gene matches: 10. CDR3 sequence: CASSLPRLAGEGKQYF. The CDR3 DNA follows: TGTGCCAGCAGCTTACCACGACTAGCGGGAGAGGGGAAGCAGTACTTC.

V usage is TRBV9 and J usage is TRBJ2-1; 9 positions agree with TRBD2. The germline V gene encodes CDR1 SGDLS and CDR2 YYNGEE. This CDR3 contains 14 residues. V lost 4 bases, J lost 9 bases, and 8 bases stayed unmatched. The CDR3 protein is CASSLRTSVSEQFF. CDR3 nucleotide sequence: TGTGCCAGCAGCCTACGGACTAGCGTTTCTGAGCAGTTCTTC.

The rearrangement joins TRBV30 to TRBJ1-3; D remains unclear. Germline CDR1 reads GTSNPN; CDR2 reads SVGIG (reference sequence). The V end was cut by 2 bases, the J end by 0 bases, with 11 bases between. This CDR3 comprises 15 residues. CDR3 region: CAWSMDNYSGNTIYF. The CDR3 DNA sequence: TGTGCCTGGAGTATGGATAACTACTCTGGAAACACCATATATTTT. Combining the CDR3 with reference TRBV30 and TRBJ1-3 gives the whole variable domain SQTIHQWPATLVQPVGSPLSLECTVEGTSNPNLYWYRQAAGRGLQLLFYSVGIGQISSEVPQNLSASRPQDRQFILSSKKLLLSDSGFYLCAWSMDNYSGNTIYFGEGSWLTVV.

The chain employs TRBV19 and TRBJ1-2, with TRBD1 matching over 7 bases. Germline V CDR1 and CDR2: LNHDA, SQIVND (reference sequence). V dropped 4 bases and J dropped 1; count of bases not matched to a gene: 9. This CDR3 has 16 residues. The CDR3 reads CASSRPQAGGNYGYTF. DNA for the CDR3: TGTGCCAGTAGTAGACCCCAAGCAGGGGGTAACTATGGCTACACCTTC.

The V gene is TRBV5-4, the J gene TRBJ2-7, with D possibly matching TRBD2 (7 bases). Germline values: CDR1 SGHNT, CDR2 YYREEE (reference sequence). Trimming cost V 4 bases and J 6 bases, with 20 bases left between them. CDR3 length: 15 residues. DNA for the CDR3: TGTGCCAGCAGCCCGGGGGGCTATGGAGGAAGCGAGCAGTACTTC. As protein: CASSPGGYGGSEQYF.

This chain connects TRBV7-6 to TRBJ1-3; no reliable D call. Germline V gene sequence: CDR1 SGHVS, CDR2 FNYEAQ. CDR3 length: 16 residues. V was clipped by 2 bases and J by 2 bases, with 13 bases between them. CDR3 region: CASSLRPAKAGNTIYF. CDR3 DNA sequence: TGTGCCAGCAGCTTACGGCCAGCGAAAGCTGGAAACACCATATATTTT. Full variable domain (missing parts from reference TRBV7-6 and TRBJ1-3): GAGVSQSPRYKVTKRGQDVALRCDPISGHVSLYWYRQALGQGPEFLTYFNYEAQQDKSGLPNDRFSAERPEGSISTLTIQRTEQRDSAMYRCASSLRPAKAGNTIYFGEGSWLTVV.

In DNA form, the CDR3 reads TGTGCCAGCAGCTCCGCAGCGGTCCGGGATACGCAGTATTTT. Translation gives CASSSAAVRDTQYF. The gene calls are TRBV7-2 and TRBJ2-3; TRBD2 might be the D (5 bases). Germline loops: CDR1 SGHTA, CDR2 FQGNSA. There are 14 residues in the CDR3. V lost 4 bases, J lost 6 bases, and 14 bases lay in between.

This clone showed up just once. This chain connects TRBV7-9 to TRBJ1-4, with a possible D match to TRBD1 (5 bases). The CDR3 length is 14 residues. V was pared by 2 bases and J by 5 bases, with 9 bases between. The V gene's germline CDR1 is SEHNR and CDR2 FQNEAQ (reference sequence). The CDR3 loop is CASSLRGANEKLFF. CDR3 in DNA: TGTGCCAGCAGCTTACGCGGGGCAAATGAAAAACTGTTTTTT.

The genes are TRBV30 and TRBJ2-1, with 12 nucleotides matching TRBD2. This CDR3 has 16 amino acids. Unmatched junction bases numbered 8, after V lost 1 base and J lost 7 bases. From germline, CDR1 is GTSNPN and CDR2 SVGIG (reference sequence). CDR3 sequence reads: CAWSGRTSGIQNEQFF. CDR3 DNA: TGTGCCTGGAGTGGACGGACTAGCGGGATACAAAATGAGCAGTTCTTC.

The chain employs TRBV25-1 and TRBJ2-6; D may be TRBD2 (6 bases). CDR3 length: 17 residues. Germline CDR1 reads MGHDK; CDR2 reads SYGVNS. The V end lost 4 bases, the J end lost 2 bases, and 15 bases lay between the germline ends. CDR3: CASSGLVGGTGANVLTF. The CDR3, as DNA: TGTGCCAGCAGTGGGCTCGTGGGGGGAACTGGGGCCAACGTCCTGACTTTC.

CDR3 DNA: TGTGCCAGCAGCACTCGACAGGGGACCACTGAAGCTTTCTTT. It specifies CASSTRQGTTEAFF. The V call is TRBV7-2, the J call TRBJ1-1; 8 bases are a match to TRBD1. Germline-derived CDR1 and CDR2 are SGHTA and FQGNSA. This CDR3 contains 14 residues. Unmatched junction bases numbered 6, after V lost 5 bases and J lost 4 bases.

The chain joins TRBV6-5 to TRBJ2-1; no firm D call. Trimming shortened V by 3 bases and J by 5 bases, and 8 bases separated the two germline ends. Germline V gene lookup returns CDR1 MNHEY and CDR2 SVGAGI. The CDR3 spans 13 residues. The CDR3 loop reads CASSYLRNNEQFF. CDR3 bases: TGTGCCAGCAGTTATCTTCGGAACAATGAGCAGTTCTTC.

The J gene is TRBJ2-5, the V gene TRBV7-7, with TRBD2 identical over 8 bases. CDR1 is SSHAT, CDR2 FNYEAQ, per germline (reference sequence). V lost 4 bases to trimming and J lost 5 bases; unmatched junction nucleotides: 6. The CDR3 runs to 14 residues. CDR3 in amino acids: CASSSSGSTETQYF. CDR3 coding DNA: TGTGCCAGCAGCTCCAGCGGGAGTACTGAGACCCAGTACTTC.

The chain combines TRBV14 with TRBJ2-7, with 8 bases lining up with TRBD2. Per the germline V gene, CDR1 is SGHDN and CDR2 is FVKESK. The trim removed 4 bases at V and 6 bases at J, leaving 11 bases unmatched. The CDR3 length is 15 residues. CDR3 nucleotides: TGTGCCAGCAGCCCAGCAAGCGGGAGCCCCCTCGAGCAGTACTTC. Amino acid sequence: CASSPASGSPLEQYF.

The CDR3 sequence: CASSYGRRSYEQYF. CDR3 nucleotide sequence: TGTGCCAGCAGTTACGGGAGGCGCTCCTACGAGCAGTACTTC. The chain recombines TRBV27 with TRBJ2-7; 7 nucleotides align to TRBD2. This CDR3 is built from 14 residues. Trimming took 4 bases from V and 0 from J; bases not matched to a gene: 3. Germline V gives CDR1 MNHEY, CDR2 SMNVEV (reference sequence).

This CDR3 reads CASSEGRAAERFYEQYF. The CDR3 bases are TGTGCCAGCAGTGAGGGCAGGGCGGCCGAGCGGTTCTACGAGCAGTACTTC. The V gene is TRBV6-1, the J gene TRBJ2-7; the D gene could be TRBD1 or TRBD2 (5 bases each). The CDR3 is made up of 17 amino acids. Between the trimmed V and J ends, which lost 3 bases and 3 bases, there was a span of 21 bases. Germline loops: CDR1 MNHNS, CDR2 SASEGT.

The rearrangement uses TRBV7-2 and TRBJ1-2; the match to TRBD1 covers 7 bases. Germline lookup yields CDR1 SGHTA and CDR2 FQGNSA. This CDR3 has 13 residues. V lost 7 bases and J lost 8; bases outside the gene matches: 10. CDR3 sequence (DNA): TGTGCCAGCAACCCCGGGACAGAGAAGGGCTACACCTTC. Its translation: CASNPGTEKGYTF.

The sample holds a few counts of this clone. This chain connects TRBV9 to TRBJ2-3; 10 bases match TRBD2. The CDR3 consists of 15 residues. CDR1 is SGDLS and CDR2 is YYNGEE in the germline V gene. J gave up 4 bases and V 0 bases, and 2 bases lay outside the gene matches. DNA for the CDR3: TGTGCCAGCAGCGTAGGCCTAGCGGGAGCAGATACGCAGTATTTT. This codes for CASSVGLAGADTQYF.